The 17 T cell receptor beta chains below were found in one sample sequenced in a study of identical twins. A single record per CDR3 protein comes from TCRdb applying MiXCR to the 5' RACE reads. Of 650,000 to 800,000 distinct CDR3 sequences listed, 8.5% to 9.5% are singletons. These records were also assigned to another study, of yellow fever vaccine responses in identical twins.

Sequencing used PBMCs. These receptors were obtained from a woman aged 18-29 years in good health.

The CDR3 bases are TGTGCCAGCAGTTACTCTGGGGGGGCCACTGGCTACACCTTC. Translation: CASSYSGGATGYTF. This rearrangement joins TRBV6-5 to TRBJ1-2; TRBD1 might be the D (6 bases). CDR1 is MNHEY, CDR2 SVGAGI, per germline. This CDR3 comprises 14 residues. V gave up 0 bases and J gave up 7 bases, with 12 bases separating them.

This clonotype was seen only a few times. The rearrangement uses TRBV27 and TRBJ2-3, with D perhaps matching TRBD1 or TRBD2 (5 bases each). Germline CDR1 is MNHEY and CDR2 is SMNVEV (reference sequence). This CDR3 contains 18 residues. V gave up 5 bases and J gave up 1 base, with 22 bases separating them. CDR3: CASSLTWPQGEGTDTQYF. For the CDR3, the DNA is TGTGCCAGCAGTCTCACATGGCCCCAGGGAGAGGGCACAGATACGCAGTATTTT.

This sequence joins TRBV4-2 and TRBJ2-2; D ambiguous. This CDR3 contains 14 residues. Trimming took 1 base from V and 7 from J, leaving 10 bases between them. Per the germline V gene, CDR1 is LGHNA and CDR2 is YNFKEQ. This chain's CDR3 is CASSQAIVSGELFF. Here the CDR3 DNA reads TGTGCCAGCAGCCAAGCCATAGTGAGCGGGGAGCTGTTTTTT.

The chain uses TRBV11-2 and TRBJ2-5; possible D gene TRBD1, 6 bases. TRBJ2-7 explains the end of the DNA better; the J call may be wrong. The CDR3 runs to 14 residues. Germline V gives CDR1 SGHAT, CDR2 FQNNGV. This CDR3 reads CASNRVDSTYEQYF. CDR3 nucleotide sequence: TGTGCCAGCAACCGTGTGGACAGCACCTACGAGCAGTACTTC.

This clonotype occurred many times. The chain has TRBV7-9 and TRBJ2-3; 10 nucleotides agree with TRBD2. Germline loops: CDR1 SEHNR, CDR2 FQNEAQ (reference sequence). The V and J ends lost 5 bases and 7 bases, in that order; junction bases with no gene match: 9. This CDR3 is built from 15 residues. CDR3 in amino acids: CASSPPVAGGYTQYF. CDR3 in DNA: TGTGCCAGCAGCCCCCCGGTAGCGGGGGGTTATACGCAGTATTTT.

This clonotype was picked up many times. This rearrangement joins TRBV7-9 to TRBJ2-5; the match to TRBD2 covers 8 bases. There are 15 residues in the CDR3. V lost 1 base, J lost 4 bases, and 5 bases stayed unmatched. Germline V lookup: CDR1 SEHNR, CDR2 FQNEAQ (reference sequence). CDR3 bases: TGTGCCAGCAGCTTAGTGACTAGCGAGGCAGAGACCCAGTACTTC. This codes for CASSLVTSEAETQYF.

The chain recombines TRBV11-3 with TRBJ2-7; the D gene is possibly TRBD2 (5 bases). This CDR3 spans 15 amino acids. Germline V gene sequence: CDR1 SGHNT, CDR2 YENEEA. V lost 5 bases and J lost 1, with 15 bases in between. The CDR3, as DNA: TGTGCCAGCAGCGAGAGGGTCAGGCAATCCTACGAGCAGTACTTC. Protein sequence: CASSERVRQSYEQYF.

This clonotype has at least ten counts. This rearrangement joins TRBV12-3 or TRBV12-4 to TRBJ2-7; 7 positions agree with TRBD1. Losses at the gene ends were 3 bases for V and 5 bases for J; bases not matched to a gene: 4. The CDR3 extends over 13 amino acids. Written as DNA, the CDR3 is TGTGCCAGCAGTTTGAAGGGGGCGAACGAGCAGTACTTC. The encoded protein is CASSLKGANEQYF.

The chain links TRBV20-1 to TRBJ1-2; D gene uncertain. Trimming took 0 bases from V and 4 from J, leaving 9 bases between them. CDR1 is DFQATT and CDR2 is SNEGSKA in the germline V gene (reference sequence). The CDR3 runs 13 residues. The CDR3 nucleotides read TGCAGTGCTAGAGATTATGGTACCTATGGCTACACCTTC. Protein product: CSARDYGTYGYTF.

This clonotype was detected only a few times. The genes are TRBV4-2 and TRBJ1-1; unclear D gene. V lost 4 bases and J 5 bases, leaving 11 bases between the germline ends. Germline V lookup: CDR1 LGHNA, CDR2 YNFKEQ. The length of the CDR3 is 13 residues. DNA of the CDR3: TGTGCCAGCAGCCCACCCGGGAGGACTGAAGCTTTCTTT. Amino acids: CASSPPGRTEAFF.

This rearrangement joins TRBV3-1 to TRBJ2-3; a weak D match, TRBD2 (7 bases). CDR3 length: 16 residues. Germline CDR1 and CDR2: LGHDT and YNNKEL (reference sequence). With 0 bases removed from V and 5 bases from J, the gap between germline ends came to 15 bases. As DNA, the CDR3 is TGTGCCAGCAGCCAAGATGTGGGGGGGGCAGGAGATACGCAGTATTTT. It is translated as CASSQDVGGAGDTQYF.

At least ten counts were recorded for this clonotype. V is TRBV29-1 and J is TRBJ2-5; 12 bases are a match to TRBD2. This CDR3 is built from 15 residues. Germline CDR1 reads SQVTM; CDR2 reads ANQGSEA. V lost 3 bases and J lost 4; bases outside the gene matches: 6. DNA for the CDR3: TGCAGCGTTGACTGGACTAGCGGGAACCCAGAGACCCAGTACTTC. Its protein is CSVDWTSGNPETQYF.

There are a few counts of this clonotype. The chain employs TRBV10-3 and TRBJ2-7, with a tentative D call TRBD1 (5 bases). Trimming stripped 10 bases from V and 3 bases from J, with 16 bases between. Germline V gene data show CDR1 as ENHRY and CDR2 as SYGVKD. This CDR3 has 13 amino acids. This chain's CDR3 is CATLKTEHYEQYF. CDR3 bases: TGTGCCACCCTAAAGACAGAGCACTACGAGCAGTACTTC.

V gene TRBV5-1 combines with J gene TRBJ2-1; D call uncertain. This CDR3 contains 12 residues. Germline loops: CDR1 SGHRS, CDR2 YFSETQ. The V and J ends lost 6 bases and 3 bases respectively, with 7 bases between them. The CDR3 DNA sequence: TGCGCCAGCACCAGAGACTACAATGAGCAGTTCTTC. Its translation is CASTRDYNEQFF.

The V gene is TRBV20-1, the J gene TRBJ2-3; 7 bases agree with TRBD2. Per germline, CDR1 DFQATT and CDR2 SNEGSKA (reference sequence). The CDR3 consists of 15 residues. Losses at the gene ends were 6 bases for V and 3 bases for J; bases not matched to a gene: 12. The CDR3 nucleotides read TGCAGTGCCCAGACGGCGGGAGACATGACAGATACGCAGTATTTT. Translated: CSAQTAGDMTDTQYF.

The chain couples TRBV11-1 to TRBJ2-7, with 8 bases matching TRBD2. Germline V CDR1 and CDR2: SGHAT, FQDESV (reference sequence). The CDR3 sequence is 14 residues long. J was trimmed by 5 bases and V by 5 bases; bases with no gene match: 8. CDR3 nucleotides: TGTGCCAGCAGCCGAACCGGGACTAGTCACGAGCAGTACTTC. Its protein product is CASSRTGTSHEQYF.

This clonotype was counted ten times or more. The V gene is TRBV24-1, the J gene TRBJ2-1; TRBD2 aligns across 7 bases. The CDR3 covers 16 residues. From germline, CDR1 is KGHDR and CDR2 SFDVKD. Trimming took 3 bases from V and 2 from J; bases not matched to a gene: 6. The DNA for the CDR3 is TGTGCCACCAGTGATGGAGAAGCGGGAACCTACAATGAGCAGTTCTTC. Translation gives CATSDGEAGTYNEQFF.